Listed below are T cell receptor beta chains from one sample, sequenced in a study of early T cells in non-severe SARS-CoV-2 infection. TCRdb reanalysed the 5' RACE reads using MiXCR and keeps one entry per CDR3 protein. The sample yields some 96,000 distinct CDR3 sequences, under 15% seen once. Sequencing was done on a sample of whole blood. These receptor sequences come from an adult who was a healthcare worker with PCR-confirmed SARS-CoV-2 infection or an uninfected control (not recorded which). Each CDR3 is given with its conserved first and last residue. A D gene is named only where the DNA matches it firmly. The listing skips clone size in some rows; elsewhere it reads once, few, many or a size class.

j_call: TRBJ2-1
d_call: .
clone_size: .
v_call: TRBV11-2
cdr3_nt: TGTGCCAGCAGCTTAGTTGGCGGGGAGCAGTTCTTC
cdr3_aa: CASSLVGGEQFF

j_call: TRBJ2-7
d_call: TRBD1
clone_size: .
v_call: TRBV18
cdr3_nt: TGTGCCAGCTCACGGACAGGCGAAACCTACGAGCAGTACTTC
cdr3_aa: CASSRTGETYEQYF

j_call: TRBJ2-4
d_call: .
clone_size: many
v_call: TRBV5-6
cdr3_nt: TGTGCCAGCAGCTTGAATCAGGGAAACATTCAGTACTTC
cdr3_aa: CASSLNQGNIQYF

j_call: TRBJ1-1
d_call: .
clone_size: .
v_call: TRBV5-1
cdr3_nt: TGCGCCAGCAGCTTGGAGGGCCCCAAGGGGAACACTGAAGCTTTCTTT
cdr3_aa: CASSLEGPKGNTEAFF

j_call: TRBJ2-2
d_call: .
clone_size: .
v_call: TRBV11-2
cdr3_nt: TGTGCCAGCAGCTTAGAGCCGAACACCGGGGAGCTGTTTTTT
cdr3_aa: CASSLEPNTGELFF

j_call: TRBJ2-1
d_call: TRBD2
clone_size: .
v_call: TRBV10-3
cdr3_nt: TGTGCCACCGGGGGAGGGACTAGCGAGTTCTTC
cdr3_aa: CATGGGTSEFF

j_call: TRBJ1-5
d_call: .
clone_size: many
v_call: TRBV7-9
cdr3_nt: TGTGCCAGCAGCTTAGCCTTCAATCAGCCCCAGCATTTT
cdr3_aa: CASSLAFNQPQHF

j_call: TRBJ2-5
d_call: .
clone_size: .
v_call: TRBV12-3/TRBV12-4
cdr3_nt: TGTGCCAGCAGCGCCATTTGGGCGCAAGAGACCCAGTACTTC
cdr3_aa: CASSAIWAQETQYF

j_call: TRBJ2-4
d_call: .
clone_size: .
v_call: TRBV7-6
cdr3_nt: TGTGCCAGCAGCTTACTCGGGGGTCTTCAGTACTTC
cdr3_aa: CASSLLGGLQYF

j_call: TRBJ2-7
d_call: .
clone_size: many
v_call: TRBV6-2/TRBV6-3
cdr3_nt: TGTGCCAGCAGTTACCTCTACGAGCAGTACTTC
cdr3_aa: CASSYLYEQYF

j_call: TRBJ1-5
d_call: .
clone_size: .
v_call: TRBV20-1
cdr3_nt: TGCAGTGCTGAAACCACAGGGAATCAGCCCCAGCATTTT
cdr3_aa: CSAETTGNQPQHF

j_call: TRBJ2-1
d_call: .
clone_size: .
v_call: TRBV6-4
cdr3_nt: TGTGCCAGCAGTAAGGGCCCGCTGCCGGGGGTCAATGAGCAGTTCTTC
cdr3_aa: CASSKGPLPGVNEQFF

j_call: TRBJ1-1
d_call: .
clone_size: few
v_call: TRBV7-9
cdr3_nt: TGTGCCAGCAGCTTATTGGATACAGAAGCTTTCTTT
cdr3_aa: CASSLLDTEAFF

j_call: TRBJ1-5
d_call: TRBD1
clone_size: few
v_call: TRBV4-1
cdr3_nt: TGCGCCAGCAGCCAAACAGGGGGCAGGGAGCCCCAGCATTTT
cdr3_aa: CASSQTGGREPQHF

j_call: TRBJ1-1
d_call: .
clone_size: once
v_call: TRBV9
cdr3_nt: TGTGCCAGCAGCGTAGGGTACAGGGAGGGTGAAGCTTTCTTT
cdr3_aa: CASSVGYREGEAFF

j_call: TRBJ2-7
d_call: .
clone_size: many
v_call: TRBV20-1
cdr3_nt: TGCAGTGCTATCGGAACGGACGAGCAGTACTTC
cdr3_aa: CSAIGTDEQYF

j_call: TRBJ2-7
d_call: TRBD2
clone_size: few
v_call: TRBV4-1
cdr3_nt: TGCGCCAGCAGCATTAGATCTAGCGGCCCCTCCTACGAGCAGTACTTC
cdr3_aa: CASSIRSSGPSYEQYF

j_call: TRBJ2-7
d_call: TRBD1
clone_size: many
v_call: TRBV11-2
cdr3_nt: TGTGCCAGCAGCTTAGTAGCTGGACAGGGCGAGCAGTACTTC
cdr3_aa: CASSLVAGQGEQYF

j_call: TRBJ2-3
d_call: TRBD2
clone_size: few
v_call: TRBV2
cdr3_nt: TGTGCCAGCAGTGATGGGGGGACTAGCGGGATCGGTTCAGATACGCAGTATTTT
cdr3_aa: CASSDGGTSGIGSDTQYF

j_call: TRBJ2-7
d_call: .
clone_size: few
v_call: TRBV7-8
cdr3_nt: TGTGCCAGCAGCTTTCCCGGGACCAACTACGAGCAGTACTTC
cdr3_aa: CASSFPGTNYEQYF

j_call: TRBJ2-7
d_call: TRBD2
clone_size: .
v_call: TRBV28
cdr3_nt: TGTGCCAGCAAGAGAGCGGGAGAAAGCAACGAGCAGTACTTC
cdr3_aa: CASKRAGESNEQYF

j_call: TRBJ2-3
d_call: .
clone_size: .
v_call: TRBV7-9
cdr3_nt: TGTGCCAGCAGCGAGATCCAGGATACGCAGTATTTT
cdr3_aa: CASSEIQDTQYF

j_call: TRBJ1-2
d_call: .
clone_size: .
v_call: TRBV28
cdr3_nt: TGTGCCAGCAGCCCCGCCAGACATCGCTACACCTTC
cdr3_aa: CASSPARHRYTF

j_call: TRBJ2-4
d_call: TRBD1
clone_size: few
v_call: TRBV20-1
cdr3_nt: TGCAGTGCTCTCTGGACAGGGGGCGCGGACATTCAGTACTTC
cdr3_aa: CSALWTGGADIQYF

j_call: TRBJ2-1
d_call: TRBD2
clone_size: many
v_call: TRBV20-1
cdr3_nt: TGCAGTGCTAGTGGCGGGAGGCTTGACAATGAGCAGTTCTTC
cdr3_aa: CSASGGRLDNEQFF

j_call: TRBJ2-1
d_call: .
clone_size: .
v_call: TRBV12-3/TRBV12-4
cdr3_nt: TGTGCCAGCAGTTTAATTGCCCGGGACTTCTTGTACAATGAGCAGTTCTTC
cdr3_aa: CASSLIARDFLYNEQFF

j_call: TRBJ1-2
d_call: .
clone_size: few
v_call: TRBV2
cdr3_nt: TGTGCCGGATCGACAGACAGCTATGGCTACACCTTC
cdr3_aa: CAGSTDSYGYTF

j_call: TRBJ2-1
d_call: .
clone_size: .
v_call: TRBV2
cdr3_nt: TGTGCCAGCAGTGAGGGGGGAGGCAATGAGCAGTTCTTC
cdr3_aa: CASSEGGGNEQFF

j_call: TRBJ2-1
d_call: .
clone_size: .
v_call: TRBV20-1
cdr3_nt: TGCAGTGCCTGGACCGGGGCAGCCAATGAGCAGTTCTTC
cdr3_aa: CSAWTGAANEQFF

j_call: TRBJ2-2
d_call: .
clone_size: many
v_call: TRBV28
cdr3_nt: TGTGCCAGCACCGCATTGGCCACCGGGGAGCTGTTTTTT
cdr3_aa: CASTALATGELFF

j_call: TRBJ2-1
d_call: .
clone_size: .
v_call: TRBV7-2
cdr3_nt: TGTGCCAGCAGCAAAGAGAGGAACAATGAGCAGTTCTTC
cdr3_aa: CASSKERNNEQFF

j_call: TRBJ1-6
d_call: .
clone_size: .
v_call: TRBV6-5
cdr3_nt: TGTGCCAGCAGCCCCTCTTCCTCGAGACAAAATTCACCCCTCCACTTT
cdr3_aa: CASSPSSSRQNSPLHF

j_call: TRBJ2-3
d_call: TRBD1
clone_size: many
v_call: TRBV24-1
cdr3_nt: TGTGCCACCAGTGAAGGGGGCAGGTTCACAGATACGCAGTATTTT
cdr3_aa: CATSEGGRFTDTQYF

j_call: TRBJ2-3
d_call: TRBD2
clone_size: many
v_call: TRBV7-9
cdr3_nt: TGTGCCAGCAGCAAACTAGCGCCAGATACGCAGTATTTT
cdr3_aa: CASSKLAPDTQYF

j_call: TRBJ2-1
d_call: .
clone_size: .
v_call: TRBV20-1
cdr3_nt: TGCAGTGCTAGTTCCGGGGAGAATGGCTACAATGAGCAGTTCTTC
cdr3_aa: CSASSGENGYNEQFF

j_call: TRBJ2-7
d_call: .
clone_size: .
v_call: TRBV2
cdr3_nt: TGTGCCAGCAAACGGGGCCCTACGTACGAGCAGTACTTC
cdr3_aa: CASKRGPTYEQYF

j_call: TRBJ2-1
d_call: .
clone_size: .
v_call: TRBV7-2
cdr3_nt: TGTGCCAGCAGCCATTCAAACAGCTCCTACAATGAGCAGTTCTTC
cdr3_aa: CASSHSNSSYNEQFF

j_call: TRBJ2-7
d_call: TRBD1
clone_size: once
v_call: TRBV15
cdr3_nt: TGTGCCACCAGCAGAGATCAAGTGGGGCAGACAGGGATCCCCTACGAGCAGTACTTC
cdr3_aa: CATSRDQVGQTGIPYEQYF

j_call: TRBJ2-1
d_call: TRBD2
clone_size: .
v_call: TRBV7-9
cdr3_nt: TGTGCCAGCAGCCCGGGGACTAGGCGGAATGAGCAGTTCTTC
cdr3_aa: CASSPGTRRNEQFF

j_call: TRBJ1-1
d_call: .
clone_size: .
v_call: TRBV28
cdr3_nt: TGTGCCAGCGTGGCAGTAAGCGGGACTGAAGCTTTCTTT
cdr3_aa: CASVAVSGTEAFF

j_call: TRBJ2-3
d_call: .
clone_size: .
v_call: TRBV30
cdr3_nt: TGTGCCTGGAGCCGAGGCAGCTCTAGCACAGATACGCAGTATTTT
cdr3_aa: CAWSRGSSSTDTQYF

j_call: TRBJ1-5
d_call: .
clone_size: .
v_call: TRBV6-5
cdr3_nt: TGTGCCAGCAGTCCAACTACCAATCAGCCCCAGCATTTT
cdr3_aa: CASSPTTNQPQHF

j_call: TRBJ2-3
d_call: .
clone_size: few
v_call: TRBV29-1
cdr3_nt: TGCAGCGTTGTCCCACCAGCAGATACGCAGTATTTT
cdr3_aa: CSVVPPADTQYF

j_call: TRBJ2-1
d_call: .
clone_size: few
v_call: TRBV12-3/TRBV12-4
cdr3_nt: TGTGCCAGCAGTAGGGGACATACCAATGAGCAGTTCTTC
cdr3_aa: CASSRGHTNEQFF

j_call: TRBJ2-2
d_call: .
clone_size: few
v_call: TRBV3-1
cdr3_nt: TGTGCCAGCAGCTTTATCCGAGGCGGCACCGGGGAGCTGTTTTTT
cdr3_aa: CASSFIRGGTGELFF

j_call: TRBJ2-7
d_call: TRBD1
clone_size: few
v_call: TRBV28
cdr3_nt: TGTGCCAGCAGGGACAGGGGGCTCCACGAGCAGTACTTC
cdr3_aa: CASRDRGLHEQYF

j_call: TRBJ1-1
d_call: .
clone_size: .
v_call: TRBV11-2
cdr3_nt: TGTGCCAGCAGCTCGACGACAGGCGTGGCCACTGAAGCTTTCTTT
cdr3_aa: CASSSTTGVATEAFF

j_call: TRBJ2-1
d_call: TRBD2
clone_size: few
v_call: TRBV5-1
cdr3_nt: TGCGCCAGCAGCCCTGGGCTAGCGGGAGACAATGAGCAGTTCTTC
cdr3_aa: CASSPGLAGDNEQFF

j_call: TRBJ2-3
d_call: .
clone_size: .
v_call: TRBV7-2
cdr3_nt: TGTGCCAGCAGCCTCCCATGGGACGTTACGCAGTATTTT
cdr3_aa: CASSLPWDVTQYF

j_call: TRBJ2-7
d_call: .
clone_size: many
v_call: TRBV28
cdr3_nt: TGTGCCAGCAGTTTTGGGGCTCGCTGGGAGCAGTACTTC
cdr3_aa: CASSFGARWEQYF

j_call: TRBJ2-7
d_call: TRBD2
clone_size: .
v_call: TRBV28
cdr3_nt: TGTGCCAGCAGTTTAGCGGGGGAGACCGAGAGCTCCTACGAGCAGTACTTC
cdr3_aa: CASSLAGETESSYEQYF

j_call: TRBJ1-1
d_call: TRBD1
clone_size: .
v_call: TRBV12-3/TRBV12-4
cdr3_nt: TGTGCCAGCAGATCACAGGGGAGGTACACTGAAGCTTTCTTT
cdr3_aa: CASRSQGRYTEAFF

j_call: TRBJ1-4
d_call: TRBD1
clone_size: .
v_call: TRBV29-1
cdr3_nt: TGCAGCGTTGGACAGGGTTCTGAAAAACTGTTTTTT
cdr3_aa: CSVGQGSEKLFF

j_call: TRBJ2-2
d_call: .
clone_size: many
v_call: TRBV5-4
cdr3_nt: TGTGCCAGCAGCTTAACACGGAACACCGGGGAGCTGTTTTTT
cdr3_aa: CASSLTRNTGELFF

j_call: TRBJ2-3
d_call: TRBD1
clone_size: .
v_call: TRBV5-4
cdr3_nt: TGTGCCAGCAGCTTGGGAGGGACAGGGAGAGATACGCAGTATTTT
cdr3_aa: CASSLGGTGRDTQYF

j_call: TRBJ2-7
d_call: TRBD1
clone_size: .
v_call: TRBV27
cdr3_nt: TGTGCCAGCAGTTCACAGGGGAATATGGTCTACGAGCAGTACTTC
cdr3_aa: CASSSQGNMVYEQYF

j_call: TRBJ2-7
d_call: .
clone_size: .
v_call: TRBV6-2/TRBV6-3
cdr3_nt: TGTGCCAGCAGAATAGCGGATTACTACGAGCAGTACTTC
cdr3_aa: CASRIADYYEQYF

j_call: TRBJ2-3
d_call: TRBD2
clone_size: many
v_call: TRBV12-3/TRBV12-4
cdr3_nt: TGTGCCAGCAGTTTACCGGGACTAGCGGCCCTCTATACGCAGTATTTT
cdr3_aa: CASSLPGLAALYTQYF

j_call: TRBJ2-3
d_call: .
clone_size: .
v_call: TRBV28
cdr3_nt: TGTGCCAGCAGTTTCGCGGCCTACACAGATACGCAGTATTTT
cdr3_aa: CASSFAAYTDTQYF